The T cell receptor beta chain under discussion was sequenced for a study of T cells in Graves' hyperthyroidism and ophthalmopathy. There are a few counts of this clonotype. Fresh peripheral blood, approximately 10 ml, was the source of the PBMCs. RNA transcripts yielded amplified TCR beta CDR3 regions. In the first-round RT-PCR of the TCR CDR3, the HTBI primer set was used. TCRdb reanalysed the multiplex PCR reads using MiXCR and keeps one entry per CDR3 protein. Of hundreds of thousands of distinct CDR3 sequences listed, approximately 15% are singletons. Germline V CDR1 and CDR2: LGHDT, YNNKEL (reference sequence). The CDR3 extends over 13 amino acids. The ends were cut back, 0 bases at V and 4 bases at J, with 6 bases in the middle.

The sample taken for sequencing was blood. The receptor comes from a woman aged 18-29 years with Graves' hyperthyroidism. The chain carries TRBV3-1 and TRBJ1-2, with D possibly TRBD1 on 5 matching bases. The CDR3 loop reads CASSQDRVYGYTF. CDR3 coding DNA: TGTGCCAGCAGCCAAGACAGGGTCTATGGCTACACCTTC.